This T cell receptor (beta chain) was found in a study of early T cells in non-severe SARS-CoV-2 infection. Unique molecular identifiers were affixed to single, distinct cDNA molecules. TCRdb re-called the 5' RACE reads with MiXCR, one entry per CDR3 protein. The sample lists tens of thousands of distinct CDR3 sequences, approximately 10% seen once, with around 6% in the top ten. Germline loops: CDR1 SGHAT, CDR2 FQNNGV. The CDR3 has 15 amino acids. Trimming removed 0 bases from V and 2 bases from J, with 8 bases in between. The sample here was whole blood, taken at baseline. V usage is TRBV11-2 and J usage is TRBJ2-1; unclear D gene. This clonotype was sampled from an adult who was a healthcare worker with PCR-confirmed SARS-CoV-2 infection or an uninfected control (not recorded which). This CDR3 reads CASSLDPVAYNEQFF. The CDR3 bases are TGTGCCAGCAGCTTAGATCCAGTAGCCTACAATGAGCAGTTCTTC.